Described below is a single T cell receptor beta chain sequence and its context. These data originate in a study of blood T cell repertoires in COVID-19. Study-level background: Samples came from the United States, Italy and Spain, spanning acute and convalescent COVID-19. T cells, B-cell-depleted T cells, or PBMCs supplied cDNA or gDNA.

Under the authors' procedure: Reference gene primer amplification gave nucleated cell count estimates. The assay was immunoSEQ multiplex PCR, and TCRdb's table has in-frame clones only and misses some. V, J and clone size are those of that table, while D and trimming were read from the DNA. The table has about 99,000 clones, about 90% seen once. The TCR was taken from a human donor in a cohort sampled during active COVID-19. The material sequenced was peripheral blood.

The CDR3 here is CADSGGFPYEQYF. CDR3 DNA: TGTGCTGACTCTGGGGGGTTCCCCTACGAGCAGTACTTC. The chain combines TRBV12-5 with TRBJ2-7; D is perhaps TRBD2 (6 bases). From germline, CDR1 is LGHNT and CDR2 FRNRAP. This CDR3 is built from 13 residues. V shed 11 bases and J shed 2 bases, with 16 bases lying between them. Full variable domain (rest looked up from reference TRBV12-5 and TRBJ2-7): DARVTQTPRHKVTEMGQEVTMRCQPILGHNTVFWYRQTMMQGLELLAYFRNRAPLDDSGMPKDRFSAEMPDATLATLKIQPSEPRDSAVYFCADSGGFPYEQYFGPGTRLTVT.